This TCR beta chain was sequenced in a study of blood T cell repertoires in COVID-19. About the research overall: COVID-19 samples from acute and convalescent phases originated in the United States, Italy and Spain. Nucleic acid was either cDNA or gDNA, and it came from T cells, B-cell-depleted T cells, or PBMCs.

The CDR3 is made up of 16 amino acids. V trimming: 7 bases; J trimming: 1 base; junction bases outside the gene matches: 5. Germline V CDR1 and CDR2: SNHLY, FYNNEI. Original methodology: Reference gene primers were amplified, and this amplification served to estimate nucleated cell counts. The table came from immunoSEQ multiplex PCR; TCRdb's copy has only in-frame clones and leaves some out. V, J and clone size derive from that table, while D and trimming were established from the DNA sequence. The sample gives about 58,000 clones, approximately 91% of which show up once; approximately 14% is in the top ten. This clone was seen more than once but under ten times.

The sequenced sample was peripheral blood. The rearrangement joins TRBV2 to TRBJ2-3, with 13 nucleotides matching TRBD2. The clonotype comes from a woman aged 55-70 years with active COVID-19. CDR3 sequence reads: CASTLAGGPGTDTQYF. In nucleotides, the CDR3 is TGTGCCAGCACACTAGCGGGGGGGCCTGGCACAGATACGCAGTATTTT.